This passage covers 10 T cell receptor beta chains from one sample sequenced in a study of vaccination effects on CD4 cells after COVID-19. The assay was immunoSEQ multiplex PCR, and TCRdb's table has in-frame clones only and misses some. The table has 57,000 or so clones, around three quarters seen once. No cognate antigen is known for these TCRs. Sequencing was preceded by expansion of antigen-specific CD4+ T cells with viral peptide pools in the ViraFEST assay. Isolation of CD4+ T cells took place after about ten days of culture. Each participant was given two doses of one vaccine (BNT162b2 or mRNA-1273). Specimen: CD4+ T cells from PBMCs cultured with HCoV-229E spike peptides, collected after COVID-19 vaccination. These receptors were collected from a human donor who received a COVID-19 vaccine.

The chain joins TRBV2 to TRBJ2-5; TRBD2 might be the D (7 bases). V was shortened by 4 bases and J by 1 base, with 22 bases between the two germline ends. The CDR3 consists of 18 residues. Per the germline V gene, CDR1 is SNHLY and CDR2 is FYNNEI. CDR3 residues: CASSVPWGASGFQETQYF. The CDR3 DNA is TGTGCCAGCAGTGTCCCTTGGGGGGCTAGCGGCTTCCAAGAGACCCAGTACTTC.

The rearrangement joins TRBV5-1 to TRBJ1-6; tentatively, D is TRBD1 (5 bases). The CDR3 has 14 amino acids. V lost 0 bases to trimming and J lost 5 bases, with 6 bases between them. Germline CDR1 SGHRS, CDR2 YFSETQ. CDR3 DNA sequence: TGCGCCAGCAGCTTGGTAGGGGATAATTCACCCCTCCACTTT. Protein sequence: CASSLVGDNSPLHF. Complete variable domain (other parts from reference TRBV5-1 and TRBJ1-6): KAGVTQTPRYLIKTRGQQVTLSCSPISGHRSVSWYQQTPGQGLQFLFEYFSETQRNKGNFPGRFSGRQFSNSRSEMNVSTLELGDSALYLCASSLVGDNSPLHFGNGTRLTVT.

The rearrangement links TRBV30 to TRBJ2-5, with a possible D match to TRBD1 (6 bases). CDR3 length equals 14 residues. Germline CDR1 GTSNPN, CDR2 SVGIG (reference sequence). V was cut by 3 bases and J by 7 bases, with 18 bases left in between. The CDR3 region is CAWSRGRGRGTQYF. As DNA, the CDR3 is TGTGCCTGGAGCAGGGGTAGGGGCCGGGGGACCCAGTACTTC.

The chain has TRBV19 and TRBJ1-5, with 8 bases lining up with TRBD1. The V segment lost 5 bases and the J segment 5 bases; nucleotides outside the gene matches: 14. In germline, CDR1 is LNHDA, CDR2 SQIVND (reference sequence). The CDR3 contains 17 residues. Here the CDR3 reads CASSPGRTGLGDQPQHF. As DNA, the CDR3 is TGTGCCAGTAGTCCCGGACGGACAGGGCTGGGGGATCAGCCCCAGCATTTT.

The V and J genes are TRBV5-5 and TRBJ1-2; D remains ambiguous. Trimming removed 0 bases at V and 2 bases at J, with 5 bases between. The CDR3 sequence is 13 residues long. CDR1 and CDR2 from the germline V gene are SGHKS and YYEKEE (reference sequence). The CDR3 protein is CASSLDRNYGYTF. DNA for the CDR3: TGTGCCAGCAGCTTGGACAGAAACTATGGCTACACCTTC.

The chain carries TRBV7-3 and TRBJ1-6; 7 positions agree with TRBD1. The germline CDR1 and CDR2 sequences are SGHTA and FQGTGA. There are 14 residues in the CDR3. The junction had 3 bases not matched to a gene; V was cut back by 5 bases and J by 5 bases. The CDR3 region has the DNA TGTGCCAGCAGCCTCGGGACAGATAATTCACCCCTCCACTTT. Protein sequence: CASSLGTDNSPLHF.

The genes are TRBV5-1 and TRBJ2-2; TRBD1 matches at 9 bases. CDR1 is SGHRS, CDR2 YFSETQ, per germline. This CDR3 spans 14 amino acids. Germline trimming cut 3 bases from V and 4 bases from J; bases unmatched to any gene: 1. The CDR3 coding sequence is TGCGCCAGCAGCTCGGGACAGGGCACCGGGGAGCTGTTTTTT. It encodes CASSSGQGTGELFF.

The rearrangement uses TRBV12-3 or TRBV12-4 and TRBJ1-1; a possible D gene is TRBD1 (5 bases). This CDR3 contains 13 residues. Trimming removed 3 bases from V and 4 bases from J, with 9 bases in between. CDR3 sequence (DNA): TGTGCCAGCAGTTTGAAAGGGGTCACTGAAGCTTTCTTT. This codes for CASSLKGVTEAFF.

The chain has TRBV7-8 and TRBJ1-5, with D possibly matching TRBD1 (5 bases). The CDR3 has 17 amino acids. V dropped 4 bases and J dropped 0 bases, with 16 bases sitting between them. Germline V gene sequence: CDR1 SGHVS, CDR2 FQNEAQ. CDR3 sequence: CASSSPYGGGSNQPQHF. The CDR3, as DNA: TGTGCCAGCAGCTCGCCCTATGGGGGTGGTAGCAATCAGCCCCAGCATTTT.

The rearrangement uses TRBV6-6 and TRBJ2-6; 7 bases align to TRBD1. The V gene end was trimmed by 5 bases and the J gene end by 0 bases; junction bases not matched to a gene: 10. The CDR3 has 18 residues. Per germline, CDR1 MNHNY and CDR2 SVGAGI (reference sequence). The CDR3 DNA reads TGTGCCAGCAGTCCTCGACAGGGCACTTACTCTGGGGCCAACGTCCTGACTTTC. As protein: CASSPRQGTYSGANVLTF.